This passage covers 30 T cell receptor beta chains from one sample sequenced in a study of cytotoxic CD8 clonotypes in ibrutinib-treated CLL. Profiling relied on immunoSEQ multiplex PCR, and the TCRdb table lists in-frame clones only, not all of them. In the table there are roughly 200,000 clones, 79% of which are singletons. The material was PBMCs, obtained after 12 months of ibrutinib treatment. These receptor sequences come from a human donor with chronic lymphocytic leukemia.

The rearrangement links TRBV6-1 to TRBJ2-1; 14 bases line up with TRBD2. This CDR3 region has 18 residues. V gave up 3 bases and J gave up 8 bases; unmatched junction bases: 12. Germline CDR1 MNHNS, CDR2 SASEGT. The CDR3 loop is CASSEGPGTSGRWYEQFF. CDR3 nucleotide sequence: TGTGCCAGCAGTGAGGGACCAGGGACTAGCGGGAGATGGTATGAGCAGTTCTTC.

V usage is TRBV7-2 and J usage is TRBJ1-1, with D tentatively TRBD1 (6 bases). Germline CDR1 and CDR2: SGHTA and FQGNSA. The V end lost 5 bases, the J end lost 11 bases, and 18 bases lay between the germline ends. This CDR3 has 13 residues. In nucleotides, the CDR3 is TGTGCCAGCAGCGAAAACAGGGAGGAGGGGGCTTTCTTT. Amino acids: CASSENREEGAFF.

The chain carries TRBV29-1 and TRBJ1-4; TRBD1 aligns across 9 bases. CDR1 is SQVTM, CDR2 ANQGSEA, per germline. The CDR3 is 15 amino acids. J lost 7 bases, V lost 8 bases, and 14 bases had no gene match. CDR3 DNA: TGCAGCCTATTTGGTGGGGACAGGGAGGGTGAAAAACTGTTTTTT. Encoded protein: CSLFGGDREGEKLFF.

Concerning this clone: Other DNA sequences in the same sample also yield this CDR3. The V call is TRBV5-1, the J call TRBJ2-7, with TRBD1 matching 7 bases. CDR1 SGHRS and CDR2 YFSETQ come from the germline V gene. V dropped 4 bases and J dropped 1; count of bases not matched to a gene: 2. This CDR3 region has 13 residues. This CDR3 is CASSQGQSYEQYF. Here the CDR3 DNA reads TGCGCCAGCAGCCAGGGACAGTCCTACGAGCAGTACTTC.

The CDR3 loop reads CASSWTVETGELFF. CDR3 DNA: TGCGCCAGCAGCTGGACCGTCGAGACCGGGGAGCTGTTTTTT. The chain is built from TRBV5-1 and TRBJ2-2; D gene ambiguous. V was pared by 3 bases and J by 5 bases, with 11 bases between. This CDR3 has 14 residues. Germline V gene data show CDR1 as SGHRS and CDR2 as YFSETQ. The whole variable domain, remainder taken from reference TRBV5-1 and TRBJ2-2, is KAGVTQTPRYLIKTRGQQVTLSCSPISGHRSVSWYQQTPGQGLQFLFEYFSETQRNKGNFPGRFSGRQFSNSRSEMNVSTLELGDSALYLCASSWTVETGELFFGEGSRLTVL.

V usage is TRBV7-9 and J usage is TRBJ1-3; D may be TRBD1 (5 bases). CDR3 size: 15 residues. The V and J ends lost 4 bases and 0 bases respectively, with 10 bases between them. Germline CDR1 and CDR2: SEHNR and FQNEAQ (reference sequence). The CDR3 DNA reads TGTGCCAGCAGCTATTCAGGGAGCTCTGGAAACACCATATATTTT. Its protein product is CASSYSGSSGNTIYF.

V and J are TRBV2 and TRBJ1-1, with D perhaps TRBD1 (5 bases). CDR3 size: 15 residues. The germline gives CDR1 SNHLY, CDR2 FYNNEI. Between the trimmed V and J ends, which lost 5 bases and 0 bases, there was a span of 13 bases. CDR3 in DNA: TGTGCCAGCAGTCGGCGAGGGGCGGTGAACACTGAAGCTTTCTTT. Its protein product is CASSRRGAVNTEAFF.

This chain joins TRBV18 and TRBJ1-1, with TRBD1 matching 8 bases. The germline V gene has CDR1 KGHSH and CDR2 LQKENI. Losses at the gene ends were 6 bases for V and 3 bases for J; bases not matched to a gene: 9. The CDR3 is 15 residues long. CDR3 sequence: CASSLQGARDTEAFF. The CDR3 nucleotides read TGTGCCAGCTCCTTGCAGGGGGCGAGGGACACTGAAGCTTTCTTT.

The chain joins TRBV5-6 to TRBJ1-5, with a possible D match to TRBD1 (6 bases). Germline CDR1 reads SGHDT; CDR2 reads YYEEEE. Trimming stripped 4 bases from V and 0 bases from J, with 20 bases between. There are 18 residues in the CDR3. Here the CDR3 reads CASSAPGTQTYSNQPQHF. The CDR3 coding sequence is TGTGCCAGCAGCGCACCCGGGACACAGACTTATAGCAATCAGCCCCAGCATTTT.

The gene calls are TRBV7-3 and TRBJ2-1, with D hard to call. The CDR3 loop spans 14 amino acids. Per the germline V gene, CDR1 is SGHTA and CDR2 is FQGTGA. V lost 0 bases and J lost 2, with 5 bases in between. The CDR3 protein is CASSLTSPYNEQFF. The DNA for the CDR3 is TGTGCCAGCAGCTTAACTTCTCCCTACAATGAGCAGTTCTTC.

The CDR3 nucleotides are TGTGCCAGCAGCTTAGGGGGTCAGGGAACTTCGAACACCGGGGAGCTGTTTTTT. It translates to CASSLGGQGTSNTGELFF. The rearrangement links TRBV7-9 to TRBJ2-2; D is possibly TRBD1 (5 bases). Deletions cut 1 base from V and 0 bases from J, with 15 bases between. The CDR3 runs to 18 residues. Germline V gene data show CDR1 as SEHNR and CDR2 as FQNEAQ (reference sequence).

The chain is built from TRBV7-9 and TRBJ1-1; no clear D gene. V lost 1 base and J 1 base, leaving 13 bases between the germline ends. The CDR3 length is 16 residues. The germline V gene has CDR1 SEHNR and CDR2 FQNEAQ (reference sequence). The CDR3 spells CASSLEGGIGNTEAFF. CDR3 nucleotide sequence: TGTGCCAGCAGCTTAGAGGGCGGGATAGGGAACACTGAAGCTTTCTTT.

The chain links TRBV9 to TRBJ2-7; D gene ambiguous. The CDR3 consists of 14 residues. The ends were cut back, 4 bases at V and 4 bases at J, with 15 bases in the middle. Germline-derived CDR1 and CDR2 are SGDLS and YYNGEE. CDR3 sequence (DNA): TGTGCCAGCAGCCCTCTGGTGTCAGAATACGAGCAGTACTTC. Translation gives CASSPLVSEYEQYF.

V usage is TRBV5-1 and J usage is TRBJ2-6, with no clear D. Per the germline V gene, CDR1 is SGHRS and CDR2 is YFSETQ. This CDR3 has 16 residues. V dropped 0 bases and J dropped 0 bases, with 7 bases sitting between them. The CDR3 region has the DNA TGCGCCAGCAGCTTGGAGGCTAGCTCTGGGGCCAACGTCCTGACTTTC. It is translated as CASSLEASSGANVLTF. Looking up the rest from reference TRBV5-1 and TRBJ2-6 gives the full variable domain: KAGVTQTPRYLIKTRGQQVTLSCSPISGHRSVSWYQQTPGQGLQFLFEYFSETQRNKGNFPGRFSGRQFSNSRSEMNVSTLELGDSALYLCASSLEASSGANVLTFGAGSRLTVL.

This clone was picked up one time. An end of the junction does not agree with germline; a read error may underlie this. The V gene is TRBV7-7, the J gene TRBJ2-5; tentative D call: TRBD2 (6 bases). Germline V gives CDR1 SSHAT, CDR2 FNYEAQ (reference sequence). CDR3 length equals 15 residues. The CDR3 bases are TGTGCTAGCAGCTTACTGGCGGGAACACAAGAGACCCAGTACTTC. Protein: CASSLLAGTQETQYF. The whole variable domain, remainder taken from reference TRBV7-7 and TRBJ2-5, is GAGVSQSPRYKVTKRGQDVTLRCDPISSHATLYWYQQALGQGPEFLTYFNYEAQPDKSGLPSDRFSAERPEGSISTLTIQRTEQRDSAMYRCASSLLAGTQETQYFGPGTRLLVL.

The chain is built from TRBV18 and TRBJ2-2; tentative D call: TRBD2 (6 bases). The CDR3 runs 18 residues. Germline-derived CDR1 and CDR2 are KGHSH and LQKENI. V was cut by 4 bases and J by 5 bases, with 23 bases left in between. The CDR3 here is CASSQEVLVGRSTGELFF. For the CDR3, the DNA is TGTGCCAGCTCACAAGAGGTTCTAGTCGGGAGATCAACCGGGGAGCTGTTTTTT. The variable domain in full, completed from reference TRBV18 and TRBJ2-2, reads NAGVMQNPRHLVRRRGQEARLRCSPMKGHSHVYWYRQLPEEGLKFMVYLQKENIIDESGMPKERFSAEFPKEGPSILRIQQVVRGDSAAYFCASSQEVLVGRSTGELFFGEGSRLTVL.

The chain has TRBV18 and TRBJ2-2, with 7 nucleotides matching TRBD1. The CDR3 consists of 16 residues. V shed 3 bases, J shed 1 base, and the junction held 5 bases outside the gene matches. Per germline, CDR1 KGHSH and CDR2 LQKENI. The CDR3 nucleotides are TGTGCCAGCTCACCTTTTACAGGGGAGAACACCGGGGAGCTGTTTTTT. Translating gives CASSPFTGENTGELFF.

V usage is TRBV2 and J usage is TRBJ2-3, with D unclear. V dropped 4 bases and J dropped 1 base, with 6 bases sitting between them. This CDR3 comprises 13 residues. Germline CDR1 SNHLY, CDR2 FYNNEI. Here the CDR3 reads CASSGARTDTQYF. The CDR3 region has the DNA TGTGCCAGCAGTGGAGCACGCACAGATACGCAGTATTTT.

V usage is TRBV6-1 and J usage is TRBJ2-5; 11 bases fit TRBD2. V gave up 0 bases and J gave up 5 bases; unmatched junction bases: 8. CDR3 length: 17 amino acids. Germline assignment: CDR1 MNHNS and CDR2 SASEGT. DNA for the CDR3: TGTGCCAGCAGTGAAGCGATAAGACTAGCGGGATTTGAGACCCAGTACTTC. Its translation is CASSEAIRLAGFETQYF.

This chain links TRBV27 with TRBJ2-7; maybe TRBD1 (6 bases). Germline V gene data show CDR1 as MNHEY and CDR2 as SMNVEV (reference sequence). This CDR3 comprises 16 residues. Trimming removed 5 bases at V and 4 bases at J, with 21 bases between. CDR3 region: CASSIRRGPHLYEQYF. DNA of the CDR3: TGTGCCAGCAGTATCCGCAGGGGACCCCATCTATACGAGCAGTACTTC.

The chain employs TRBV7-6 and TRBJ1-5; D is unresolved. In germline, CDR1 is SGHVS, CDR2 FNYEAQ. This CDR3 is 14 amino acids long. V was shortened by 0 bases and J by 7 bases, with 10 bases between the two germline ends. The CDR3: CASSLAGYGQPQHF. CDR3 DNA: TGTGCCAGCAGCTTAGCTGGGTACGGACAGCCCCAGCATTTT. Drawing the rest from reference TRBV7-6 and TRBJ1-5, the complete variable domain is GAGVSQSPRYKVTKRGQDVALRCDPISGHVSLYWYRQALGQGPEFLTYFNYEAQQDKSGLPNDRFSAERPEGSISTLTIQRTEQRDSAMYRCASSLAGYGQPQHFGDGTRLSIL.

CDR3 nucleotide sequence: TGCGCCAGCAGCTTGGACGGGAGGCTCGACAATGAGCAGTTCTTC. This encodes CASSLDGRLDNEQFF. The V gene is TRBV5-1, the J gene TRBJ2-1, with 7 nucleotides matching TRBD2. The CDR3 runs to 15 residues. The V segment lost 0 bases and the J segment 5 bases; nucleotides outside the gene matches: 5. Germline CDR1 is SGHRS and CDR2 is YFSETQ.

In DNA, the CDR3 is TGTGCCAGCAGGGCCCCGAGCTCCTACGAGCAGTACTTC. This encodes CASRAPSSYEQYF. This chain connects TRBV11-2 to TRBJ2-7; no reliable D call. V was shortened by 6 bases and J by 0 bases, with 9 bases between the two germline ends. CDR3 length equals 13 residues. Germline assignment: CDR1 SGHAT and CDR2 FQNNGV.

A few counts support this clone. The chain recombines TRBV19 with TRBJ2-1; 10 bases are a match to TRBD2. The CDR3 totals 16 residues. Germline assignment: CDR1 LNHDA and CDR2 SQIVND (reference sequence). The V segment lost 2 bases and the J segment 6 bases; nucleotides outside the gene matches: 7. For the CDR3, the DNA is TGTGCCAGTAGTATAAGTGGACTAGCGGCTGTCAATGAGCAGTTCTTC. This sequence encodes CASSISGLAAVNEQFF.

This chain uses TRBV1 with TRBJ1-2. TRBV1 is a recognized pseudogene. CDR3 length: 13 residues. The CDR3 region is CTSSQEGRAGYTF. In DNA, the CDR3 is TGCACCAGCAGCCAAGAGGGGAGGGCTGGCTACACCTTC.

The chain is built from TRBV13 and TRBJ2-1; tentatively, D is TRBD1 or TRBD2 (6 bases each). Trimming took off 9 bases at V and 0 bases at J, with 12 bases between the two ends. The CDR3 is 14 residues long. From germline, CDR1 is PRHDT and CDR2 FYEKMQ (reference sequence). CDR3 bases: TGTGCCAGTGGGGGGCTTCGCTCCTACAATGAGCAGTTCTTC. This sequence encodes CASGGLRSYNEQFF. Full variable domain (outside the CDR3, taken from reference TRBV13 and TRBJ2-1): AAGVIQSPRHLIKEKRETATLKCYPIPRHDTVYWYQQGPGQDPQFLISFYEKMQSDKGSIPDRFSAQQFSDYHSELNMSSLELGDSALYFCASGGLRSYNEQFFGPGTRLTVL.

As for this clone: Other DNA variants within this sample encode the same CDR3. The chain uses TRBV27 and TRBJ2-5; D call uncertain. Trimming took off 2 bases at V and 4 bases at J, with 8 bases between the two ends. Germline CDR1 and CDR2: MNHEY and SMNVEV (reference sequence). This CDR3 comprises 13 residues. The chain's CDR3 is CASSLGPGETQYF. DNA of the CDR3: TGTGCCAGCAGTTTAGGGCCCGGAGAGACCCAGTACTTC.

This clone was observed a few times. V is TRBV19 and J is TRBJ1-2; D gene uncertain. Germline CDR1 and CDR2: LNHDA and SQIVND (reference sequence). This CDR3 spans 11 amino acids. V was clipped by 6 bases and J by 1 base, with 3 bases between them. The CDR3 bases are TGTGCCAGTAGGATTAACTATGGCTACACCTTC. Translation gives CASRINYGYTF.

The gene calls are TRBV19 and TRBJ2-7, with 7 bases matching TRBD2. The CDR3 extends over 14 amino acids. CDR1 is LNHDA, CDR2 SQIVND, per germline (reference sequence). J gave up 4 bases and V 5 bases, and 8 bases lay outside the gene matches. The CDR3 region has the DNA TGTGCCAGTAGTCCTTGGGAGGGTGAGTACGAGCAGTACTTC. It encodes CASSPWEGEYEQYF.

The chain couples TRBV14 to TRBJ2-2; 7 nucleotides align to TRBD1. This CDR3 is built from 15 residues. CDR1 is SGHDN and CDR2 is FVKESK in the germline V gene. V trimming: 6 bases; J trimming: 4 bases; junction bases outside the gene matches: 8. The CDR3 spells CASSRRQGRTGELFF. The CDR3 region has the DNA TGTGCCAGCAGTCGCCGACAGGGACGCACCGGGGAGCTGTTTTTT. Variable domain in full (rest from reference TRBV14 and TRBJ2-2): EAGVTQFPSHSVIEKGQTVTLRCDPISGHDNLYWYRRVMGKEIKFLLHFVKESKQDESGMPNNRFLAERTGGTYSTLKVQPAELEDSGVYFCASSRRQGRTGELFFGEGSRLTVL.